This T cell receptor beta chain was sequenced in a study of cytotoxic CD8 clonotypes in ibrutinib-treated CLL. On the study more broadly: Collecting the response samples happened after a median 12 months of treatment, with a range of 6 to 36. Each sample contained, on average, about 250,000 productive templates and tens of thousands of productive rearrangements. Study conclusions and caveats: In comparison with age-matched healthy donors, baseline clonality was higher and tracked circulating CD8+ T-cell counts. The clonality rise at ibrutinib response reflected private clonotype expansion.

Concerning this clone itself: What it binds is unknown.

CDR3 size: 15 residues. The ends were cut back, 2 bases at V and 6 bases at J, with 14 bases in the middle. Germline-derived CDR1 and CDR2 are MDHEN and SYDVKM. Produced via immunoSEQ multiplex PCR; TCRdb's table is partial and in-frame only. Of 250,000 to 350,000 clones detected, roughly 76% appear once; the ten largest clones hold about 6%. The specimen comprised PBMCs, sampled at disease progression, from a patient treated with ibrutinib. This sequence was found in a human donor with chronic lymphocytic leukemia. The chain combines TRBV28 with TRBJ1-5; D not resolved. This CDR3 is CASSLDTPGSQPQHF. CDR3 DNA: TGTGCCAGCAGTTTAGACACACCCGGCTCTCAGCCCCAGCATTTT.